The rows below give T cell receptor beta chains drawn from one sample of a study of vaccination and CD4 T cells after COVID-19. Their antigen targets remain unknown. In TCRdb, the PCR reads were re-called with MiXCR into one record per CDR3 protein. The data contain about 26,000 distinct CDR3 sequences, 50% to 75% of them seen just once; the ten biggest clones take up less than 6%. Sequenced input: CD4+ T cells from blood, cultured in vitro. The receptor source for this set is a human donor who had recovered from COVID-19. Both conserved end residues are part of each CDR3. A D gene is named only where the DNA matches it firmly. Clone size is shown for a subset of rows, as once, few, many or a class of expanded clone.

clone size | D gene | J gene | V gene | CDR3 protein | CDR3 DNA
few | TRBD2 | TRBJ2-5 | TRBV6-2/TRBV6-3 | CASSYLQAGRETQYF | TGTGCCAGCAGTTACCTTCAAGCGGGACGAGAGACCCAGTACTTC
few | - | TRBJ1-1 | TRBV20-1 | CSANGGNTEAFF | TGCAGTGCTAATGGGGGGAACACTGAAGCTTTCTTT
- | - | TRBJ2-3 | TRBV19 | CASTPGDSNTDTQYF | TGTGCCAGTACCCCTGGGGACTCCAACACAGATACGCAGTATTTT
- | - | TRBJ1-5 | TRBV25-1 | CASSELQRWSNQPQHF | TGTGCCAGCAGTGAACTGCAGCGATGGAGCAATCAGCCCCAGCATTTT
few | TRBD1 | TRBJ2-7 | TRBV20-1 | CSGLTGQGYEQYF | TGCAGTGGTCTAACGGGACAGGGGTACGAGCAGTACTTC
- | - | TRBJ2-5 | TRBV19 | CASSTQGKETQYF | TGTGCCAGTAGTACCCAGGGTAAAGAGACCCAGTACTTC
- | TRBD1 | TRBJ1-2 | TRBV6-2/TRBV6-3 | CASSYGPGQGYGYTF | TGTGCCAGCAGTTACGGACCGGGACAGGGCTATGGCTACACCTTC
- | TRBD2 | TRBJ2-1 | TRBV20-1 | CSATVASGRLDEQFF | TGCAGTGCTACGGTGGCTAGCGGGCGATTGGATGAGCAGTTCTTC
- | - | TRBJ1-5 | TRBV27 | CASSLALSNQPQHF | TGTGCCAGCAGTTTGGCCTTGAGCAATCAGCCCCAGCATTTT
- | TRBD2 | TRBJ2-7 | TRBV3-1 | CASLLRRERRREQYF | TGTGCCAGCCTTTTGAGGCGGGAGAGGCGTCGAGAGCAGTACTTC